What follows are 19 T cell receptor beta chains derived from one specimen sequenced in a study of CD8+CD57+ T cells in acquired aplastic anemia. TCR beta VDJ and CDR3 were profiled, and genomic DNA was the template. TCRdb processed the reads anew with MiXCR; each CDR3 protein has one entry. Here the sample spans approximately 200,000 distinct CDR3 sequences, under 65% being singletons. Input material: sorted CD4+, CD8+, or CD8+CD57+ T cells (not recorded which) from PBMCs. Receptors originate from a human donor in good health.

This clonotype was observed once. This CDR3 reads CASSTTTGDTQYF. CDR3 nucleotide sequence: TGTGCCAGCAGTACAACGACAGGGGATACGCAGTATTTT. This chain uses TRBV2 with TRBJ2-3, with 7 bases matching TRBD1. CDR1 SNHLY and CDR2 FYNNEI come from the germline V gene. CDR3 length: 13 residues. With 5 bases clipped from V and 6 bases from J, the junction kept 5 bases outside the gene matches. Full variable domain (rest looked up from reference TRBV2 and TRBJ2-3): EPEVTQTPSHQVTQMGQEVILRCVPISNHLYFYWYRQILGQKVEFLVSFYNNEISEKSEIFDDQFSVERPDGSNFTLKIRSTKLEDSAMYFCASSTTTGDTQYFGPGTRLTVL.

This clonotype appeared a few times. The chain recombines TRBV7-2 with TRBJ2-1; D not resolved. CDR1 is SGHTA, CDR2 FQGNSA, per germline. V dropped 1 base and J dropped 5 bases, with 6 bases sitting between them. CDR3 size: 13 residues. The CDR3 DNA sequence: TGTGCCAGCAGCTTAGGACATAACAATGAGCAGTTCTTC. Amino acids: CASSLGHNNEQFF.

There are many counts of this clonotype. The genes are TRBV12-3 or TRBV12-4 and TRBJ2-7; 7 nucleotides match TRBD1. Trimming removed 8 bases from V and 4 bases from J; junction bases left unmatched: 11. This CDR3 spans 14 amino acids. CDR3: CASSWTGVLYEQYF. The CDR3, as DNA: TGTGCCAGCTCCTGGACAGGAGTATTATACGAGCAGTACTTC.

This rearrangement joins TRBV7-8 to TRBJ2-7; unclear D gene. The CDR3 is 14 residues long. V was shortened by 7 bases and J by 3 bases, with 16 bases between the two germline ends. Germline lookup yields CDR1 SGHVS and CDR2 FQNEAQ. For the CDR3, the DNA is TGTGCCAGCAACCCTTCAGCAGAGATCTACGAGCAGTACTTC. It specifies CASNPSAEIYEQYF.

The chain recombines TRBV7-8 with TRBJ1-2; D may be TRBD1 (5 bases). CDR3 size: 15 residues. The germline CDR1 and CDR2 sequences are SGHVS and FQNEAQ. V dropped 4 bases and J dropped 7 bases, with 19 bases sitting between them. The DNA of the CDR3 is TGTGCCAGCAGCTCTCGAGTGGGACTGGTATTTGGCTACACCTTC. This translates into CASSSRVGLVFGYTF.

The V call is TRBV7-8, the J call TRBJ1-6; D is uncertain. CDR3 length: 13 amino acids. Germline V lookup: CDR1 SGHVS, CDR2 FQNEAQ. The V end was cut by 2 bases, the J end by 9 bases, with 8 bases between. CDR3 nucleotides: TGTGCCAGCAGCTTATTGGGGATTTCACCCCTCCACTTT. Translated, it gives CASSLLGISPLHF.

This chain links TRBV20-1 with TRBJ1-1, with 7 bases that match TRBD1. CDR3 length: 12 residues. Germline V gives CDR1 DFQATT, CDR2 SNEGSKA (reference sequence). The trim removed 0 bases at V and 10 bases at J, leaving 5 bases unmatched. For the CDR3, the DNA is TGCAGTGCTAGAGAGGGGACAGTTGGAGCTTTCTTT. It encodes CSAREGTVGAFF.

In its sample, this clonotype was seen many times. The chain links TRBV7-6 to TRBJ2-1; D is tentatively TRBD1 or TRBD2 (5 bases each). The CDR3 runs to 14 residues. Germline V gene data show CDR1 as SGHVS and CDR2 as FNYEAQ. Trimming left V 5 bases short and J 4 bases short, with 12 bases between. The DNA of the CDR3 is TGTGCCAGCAGCCCCACGGGGCGTTACAATGAGCAGTTCTTC. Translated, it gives CASSPTGRYNEQFF.

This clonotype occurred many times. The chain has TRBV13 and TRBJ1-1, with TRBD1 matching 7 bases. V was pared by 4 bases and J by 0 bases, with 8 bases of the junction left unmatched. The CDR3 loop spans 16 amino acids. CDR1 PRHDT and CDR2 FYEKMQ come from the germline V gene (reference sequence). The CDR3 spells CASSSTLDRVNTEAFF. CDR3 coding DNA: TGTGCCAGCAGCTCAACCCTCGACAGGGTGAACACTGAAGCTTTCTTT.

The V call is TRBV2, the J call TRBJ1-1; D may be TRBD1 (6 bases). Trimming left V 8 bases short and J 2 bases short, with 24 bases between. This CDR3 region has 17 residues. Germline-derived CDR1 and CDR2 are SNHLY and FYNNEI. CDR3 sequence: CASPAGVGHQVNTEAFF. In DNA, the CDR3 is TGTGCCAGCCCAGCCGGAGTGGGACACCAGGTTAACACTGAAGCTTTCTTT.

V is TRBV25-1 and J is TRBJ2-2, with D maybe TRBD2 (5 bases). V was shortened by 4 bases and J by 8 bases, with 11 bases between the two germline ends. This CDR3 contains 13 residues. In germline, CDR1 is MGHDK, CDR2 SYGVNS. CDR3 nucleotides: TGTGCCAGCAGTGCGGAGGAGCGAGGGGAGCTGTTTTTT. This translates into CASSAEERGELFF.

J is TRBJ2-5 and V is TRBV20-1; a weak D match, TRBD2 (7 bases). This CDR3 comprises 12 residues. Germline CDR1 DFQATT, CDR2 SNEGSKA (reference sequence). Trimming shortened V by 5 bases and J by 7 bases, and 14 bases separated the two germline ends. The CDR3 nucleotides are TGCAGTGCTGCCGGGGGGCCCAGGACCCAGTACTTC. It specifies CSAAGGPRTQYF.

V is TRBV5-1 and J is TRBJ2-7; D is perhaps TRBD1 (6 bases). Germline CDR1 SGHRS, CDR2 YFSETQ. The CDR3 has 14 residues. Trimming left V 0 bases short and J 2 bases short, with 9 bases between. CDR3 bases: TGCGCCAGCAGCTTGGAAGGGGGACCCTACGAGCAGTACTTC. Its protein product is CASSLEGGPYEQYF.

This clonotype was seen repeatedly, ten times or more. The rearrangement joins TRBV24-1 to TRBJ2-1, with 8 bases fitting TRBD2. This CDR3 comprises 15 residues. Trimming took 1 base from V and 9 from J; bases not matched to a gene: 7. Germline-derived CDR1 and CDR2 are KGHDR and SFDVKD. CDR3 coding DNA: TGTGCCACCAGTGATTTAGCTAGCGGGTTGAGTGAGCAGTTCTTC. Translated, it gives CATSDLASGLSEQFF.

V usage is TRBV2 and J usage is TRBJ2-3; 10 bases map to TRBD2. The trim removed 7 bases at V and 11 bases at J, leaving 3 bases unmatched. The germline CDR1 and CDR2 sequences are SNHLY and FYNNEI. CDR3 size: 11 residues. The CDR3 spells CASTLAGVQYF. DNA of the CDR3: TGTGCCAGCACGCTAGCGGGGGTGCAGTATTTT.

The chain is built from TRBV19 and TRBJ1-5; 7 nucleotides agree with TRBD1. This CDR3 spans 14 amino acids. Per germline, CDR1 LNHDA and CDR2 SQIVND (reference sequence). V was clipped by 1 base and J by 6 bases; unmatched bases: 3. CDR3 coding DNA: TGTGCCAGTAGTATAGCAGGGGGGGGTCAGCCCCAGCATTTT. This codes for CASSIAGGGQPQHF. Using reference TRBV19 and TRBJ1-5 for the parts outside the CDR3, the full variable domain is DGGITQSPKYLFRKEGQNVTLSCEQNLNHDAMYWYRQDPGQGLRLIYYSQIVNDFQKGDIAEGYSVSREKKESFPLTVTSAQKNPTAFYLCASSIAGGGQPQHFGDGTRLSIL.

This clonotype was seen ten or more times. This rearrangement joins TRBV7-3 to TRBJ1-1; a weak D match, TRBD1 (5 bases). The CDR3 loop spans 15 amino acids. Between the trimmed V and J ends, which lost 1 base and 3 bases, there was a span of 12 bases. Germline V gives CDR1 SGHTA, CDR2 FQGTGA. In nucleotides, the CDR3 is TGTGCCAGCAGCTTAATGGGGGGATGGGACACTGAAGCTTTCTTT. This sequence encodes CASSLMGGWDTEAFF.

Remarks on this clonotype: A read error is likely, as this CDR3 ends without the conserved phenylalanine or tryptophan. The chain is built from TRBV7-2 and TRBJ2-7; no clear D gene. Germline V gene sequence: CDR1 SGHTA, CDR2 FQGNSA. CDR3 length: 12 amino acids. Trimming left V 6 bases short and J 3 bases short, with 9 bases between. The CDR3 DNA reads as TGTGCCAGCAGTCCGAGCTACTACGAGCAGTACTCC. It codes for CASSPSYYEQYS.

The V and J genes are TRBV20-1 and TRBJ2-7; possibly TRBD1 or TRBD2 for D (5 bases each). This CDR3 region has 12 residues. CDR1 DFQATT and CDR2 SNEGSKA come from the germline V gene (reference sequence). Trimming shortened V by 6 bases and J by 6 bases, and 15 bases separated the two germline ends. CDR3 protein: CSAGVGKGEQYF. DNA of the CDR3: TGCAGTGCGGGGGTGGGAAAGGGCGAGCAGTACTTC.